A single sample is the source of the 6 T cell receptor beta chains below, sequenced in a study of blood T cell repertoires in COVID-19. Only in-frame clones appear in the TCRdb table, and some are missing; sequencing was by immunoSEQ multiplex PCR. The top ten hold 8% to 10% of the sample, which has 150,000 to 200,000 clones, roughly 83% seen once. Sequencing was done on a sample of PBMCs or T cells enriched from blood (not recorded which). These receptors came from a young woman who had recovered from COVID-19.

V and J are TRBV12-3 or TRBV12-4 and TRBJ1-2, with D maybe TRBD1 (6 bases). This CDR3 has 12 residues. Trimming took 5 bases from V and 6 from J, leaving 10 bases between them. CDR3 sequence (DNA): TGTGCCAGCAGTCCCCGACAGGATGGCTACACCTTC. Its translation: CASSPRQDGYTF.

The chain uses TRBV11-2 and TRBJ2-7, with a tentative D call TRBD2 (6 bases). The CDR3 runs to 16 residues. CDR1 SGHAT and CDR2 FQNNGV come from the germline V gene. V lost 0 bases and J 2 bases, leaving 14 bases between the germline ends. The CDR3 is CASSLDYFAGTYEQYF. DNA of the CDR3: TGTGCCAGCAGCTTAGATTATTTTGCGGGAACCTACGAGCAGTACTTC. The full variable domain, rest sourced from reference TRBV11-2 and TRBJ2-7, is EAGVAQSPRYKIIEKRQSVAFWCNPISGHATLYWYQQILGQGPKLLIQFQNNGVVDDSQLPKDRFSAERLKGVDSTLKIQPAKLEDSAVYLCASSLDYFAGTYEQYFGPGTRLTVT.

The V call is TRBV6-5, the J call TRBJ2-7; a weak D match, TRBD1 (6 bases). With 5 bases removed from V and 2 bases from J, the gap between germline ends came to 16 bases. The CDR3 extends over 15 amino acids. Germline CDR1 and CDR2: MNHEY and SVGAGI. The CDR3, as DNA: TGTGCCAGCAGTCCTTCATCTCAGGGGACCTACGAGCAGTACTTC. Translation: CASSPSSQGTYEQYF.

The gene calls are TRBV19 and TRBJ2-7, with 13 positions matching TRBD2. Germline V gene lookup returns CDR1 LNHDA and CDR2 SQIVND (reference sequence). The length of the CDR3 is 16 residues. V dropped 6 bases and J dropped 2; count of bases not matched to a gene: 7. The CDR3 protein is CASRSTGTSGTYEQYF. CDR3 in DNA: TGTGCCAGTAGGAGTACCGGGACTAGCGGGACCTACGAGCAGTACTTC.

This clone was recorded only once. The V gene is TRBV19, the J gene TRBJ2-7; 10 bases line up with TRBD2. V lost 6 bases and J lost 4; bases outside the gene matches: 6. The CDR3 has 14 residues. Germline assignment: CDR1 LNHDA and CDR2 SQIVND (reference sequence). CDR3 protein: CASSPSGSDYEQYF. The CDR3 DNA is TGTGCCAGTAGCCCTAGCGGGAGTGATTACGAGCAGTACTTC.

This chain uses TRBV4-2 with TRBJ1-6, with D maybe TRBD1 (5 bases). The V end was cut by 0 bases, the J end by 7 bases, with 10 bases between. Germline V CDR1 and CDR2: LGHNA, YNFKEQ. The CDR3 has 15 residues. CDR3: CASSQDGQGNSPLHF. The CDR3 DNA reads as TGTGCCAGCAGCCAAGATGGCCAGGGAAATTCACCCCTCCACTTT.